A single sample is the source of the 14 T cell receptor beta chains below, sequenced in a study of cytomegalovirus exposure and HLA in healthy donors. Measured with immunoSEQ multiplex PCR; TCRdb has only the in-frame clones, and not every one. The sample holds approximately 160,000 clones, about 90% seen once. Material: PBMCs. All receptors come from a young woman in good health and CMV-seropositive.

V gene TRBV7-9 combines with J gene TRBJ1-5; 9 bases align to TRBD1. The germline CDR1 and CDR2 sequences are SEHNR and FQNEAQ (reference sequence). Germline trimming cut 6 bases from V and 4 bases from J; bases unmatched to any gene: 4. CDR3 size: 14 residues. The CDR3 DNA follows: TGTGCCAGCAGTTCCGGACAGGGGAATCAGCCCCAGCATTTT. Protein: CASSSGQGNQPQHF.

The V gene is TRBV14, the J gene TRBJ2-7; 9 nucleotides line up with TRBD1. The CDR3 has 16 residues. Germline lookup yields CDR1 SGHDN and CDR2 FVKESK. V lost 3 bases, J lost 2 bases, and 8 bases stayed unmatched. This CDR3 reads CASSHRDRVNPYEQYF. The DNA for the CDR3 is TGTGCCAGCAGCCACCGGGACAGGGTAAACCCCTACGAGCAGTACTTC.

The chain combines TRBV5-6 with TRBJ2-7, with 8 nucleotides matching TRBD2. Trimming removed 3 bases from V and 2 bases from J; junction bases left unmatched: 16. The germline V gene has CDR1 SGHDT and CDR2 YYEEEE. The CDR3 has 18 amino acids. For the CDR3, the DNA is TGTGCCAGCAGCTCCCTTGGGGCTAAGCGGGGGAGCACCTACGAGCAGTACTTC. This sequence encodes CASSSLGAKRGSTYEQYF.

CDR3 DNA: TGTGCCACCTTTAGTAGCGGGAGGGCGGGCACCGGGGAGCTGTTTTTT. Its protein is CATFSSGRAGTGELFF. The gene calls are TRBV15 and TRBJ2-2; TRBD2 agrees at 11 bases. The germline V gene encodes CDR1 LNHNV and CDR2 YYDKDF (reference sequence). V shed 8 bases, J shed 4 bases, and the junction held 9 bases outside the gene matches. The CDR3 runs 16 residues.

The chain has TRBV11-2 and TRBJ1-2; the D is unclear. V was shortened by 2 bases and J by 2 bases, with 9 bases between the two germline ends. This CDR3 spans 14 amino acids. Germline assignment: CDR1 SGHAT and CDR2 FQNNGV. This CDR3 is CASSLLAGNYGYTF. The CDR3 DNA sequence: TGTGCCAGCAGCTTATTGGCCGGGAACTATGGCTACACCTTC. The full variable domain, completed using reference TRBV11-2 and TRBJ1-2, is EAGVAQSPRYKIIEKRQSVAFWCNPISGHATLYWYQQILGQGPKLLIQFQNNGVVDDSQLPKDRFSAERLKGVDSTLKIQPAKLEDSAVYLCASSLLAGNYGYTFGSGTRLTVV.

The DNA for the CDR3 is TGTGCCAGCAGGTCCAACTGGGGGGCTAACTATGGCTACACCTTC. This translates into CASRSNWGANYGYTF. The rearrangement joins TRBV28 to TRBJ1-2, with TRBD1 as a possible D gene (5 bases). CDR1 is MDHEN and CDR2 is SYDVKM in the germline V gene. CDR3 size: 15 residues. V was pared by 6 bases and J by 0 bases, with 14 bases between.

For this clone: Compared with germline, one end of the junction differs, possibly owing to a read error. The chain's CDR3 is CAWSGGHQKTQYF. CDR3 sequence (DNA): TGTGCCTGGAGTGGTGGACACCAAAAGACCCAGTACTTC. V gene TRBV30 combines with J gene TRBJ2-5, with D maybe TRBD1 (5 bases). This CDR3 spans 13 amino acids. CDR1 GTSNPN and CDR2 SVGIG come from the germline V gene (reference sequence).

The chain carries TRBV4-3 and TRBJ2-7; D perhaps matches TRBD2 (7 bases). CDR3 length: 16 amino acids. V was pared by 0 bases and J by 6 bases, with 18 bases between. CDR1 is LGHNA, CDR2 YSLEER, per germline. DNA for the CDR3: TGCGCCAGCAGCCAAGATGCGGCGGGGGCAGTGGTCGAGCAGTACTTC. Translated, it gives CASSQDAAGAVVEQYF.

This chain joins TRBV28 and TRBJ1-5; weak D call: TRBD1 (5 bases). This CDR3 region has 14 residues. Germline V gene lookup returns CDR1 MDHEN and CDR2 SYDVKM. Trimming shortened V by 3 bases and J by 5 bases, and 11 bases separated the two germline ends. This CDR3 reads CASSFLGGYQPQHF. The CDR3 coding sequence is TGTGCCAGCAGTTTTTTGGGGGGATATCAGCCCCAGCATTTT.

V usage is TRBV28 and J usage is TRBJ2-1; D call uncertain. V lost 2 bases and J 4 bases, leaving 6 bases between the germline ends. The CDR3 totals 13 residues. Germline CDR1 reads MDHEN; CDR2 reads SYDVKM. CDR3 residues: CASSLGQYNEQFF. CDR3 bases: TGTGCCAGCAGTTTAGGGCAGTACAATGAGCAGTTCTTC.

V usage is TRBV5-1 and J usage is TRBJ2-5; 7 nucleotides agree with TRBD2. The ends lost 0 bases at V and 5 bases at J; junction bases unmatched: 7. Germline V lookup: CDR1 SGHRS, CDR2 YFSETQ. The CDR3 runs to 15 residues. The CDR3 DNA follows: TGCGCCAGCAGCTTGGCCGGACTAGACGGGGAGACCCAGTACTTC. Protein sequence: CASSLAGLDGETQYF.

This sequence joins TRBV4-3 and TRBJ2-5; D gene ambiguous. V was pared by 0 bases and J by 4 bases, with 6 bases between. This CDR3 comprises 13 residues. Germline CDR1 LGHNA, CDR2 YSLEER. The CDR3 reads CASSQDVGETQYF. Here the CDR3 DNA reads TGCGCCAGCAGCCAAGACGTCGGAGAGACCCAGTACTTC.

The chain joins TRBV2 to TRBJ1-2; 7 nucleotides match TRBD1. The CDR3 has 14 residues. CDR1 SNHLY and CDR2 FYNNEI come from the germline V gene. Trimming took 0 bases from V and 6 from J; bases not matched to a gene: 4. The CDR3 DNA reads TGTGCCAGCAGTGAAGCGAGAACAGGGGATGGCTACACCTTC. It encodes CASSEARTGDGYTF.

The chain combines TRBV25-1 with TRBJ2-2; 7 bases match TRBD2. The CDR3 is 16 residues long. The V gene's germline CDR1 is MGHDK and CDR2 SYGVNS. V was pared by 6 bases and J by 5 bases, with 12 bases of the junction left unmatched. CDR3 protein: CASRSAGTSGTGELFF. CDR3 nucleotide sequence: TGTGCCAGCAGATCAGCGGGGACCTCGGGAACCGGGGAGCTGTTTTTT.